These 31 T cell receptor beta chains originate from one sample sequenced in a study of T cell repertoires in cytomegalovirus infection. TCRdb ran MiXCR on the reads and lists one entry per CDR3 protein. The table includes around 260,000 distinct CDR3 sequences, roughly a quarter detected once. The sample was PBMCs. The receptors originated from a human donor in good health (CMV status not recorded). Some clones in this sample may be carry-over from other donors' samples.

This clonotype has ten or more counts. This rearrangement joins TRBV7-2 to TRBJ2-1; D assignment may be TRBD1 or TRBD2 (5 bases each). CDR1 and CDR2 from the germline V gene are SGHTA and FQGNSA. Trimming cost V 5 bases and J 6 bases, with 11 bases left between them. The CDR3 loop spans 13 amino acids. This CDR3 reads CASSHGTVNEQFF. For the CDR3, the DNA is TGTGCCAGCAGCCACGGGACGGTCAATGAGCAGTTCTTC.

Here the CDR3 reads CASSLARDTYYEQYF. CDR3 coding DNA: TGTGCCAGCAGCTTAGCCCGGGACACTTACTACGAGCAGTACTTC. The genes are TRBV11-2 and TRBJ2-7, with a possible D match to TRBD1 (6 bases). Germline CDR1 and CDR2: SGHAT and FQNNGV. V lost 1 base to trimming and J lost 3 bases, with 13 bases between them. This CDR3 contains 15 residues.

This clonotype was counted between two and nine times. This rearrangement joins TRBV20-1 to TRBJ2-3; 7 bases align to TRBD1. The CDR3 spans 13 residues. Trimming removed 4 bases from V and 4 bases from J; junction bases left unmatched: 5. Germline V gene data show CDR1 as DFQATT and CDR2 as SNEGSKA (reference sequence). The CDR3 DNA reads as TGCAGTGCTACCGGGACAGTGGCAGATACGCAGTATTTT. Translation: CSATGTVADTQYF.

The chain employs TRBV7-6 and TRBJ1-1; 7 nucleotides agree with TRBD1. Germline V gene sequence: CDR1 SGHVS, CDR2 FNYEAQ. Trimming cost V 5 bases and J 0 bases; bases outside gene matches: 9. The CDR3 has 16 residues. Here the CDR3 DNA reads TGTGCCAGCAGCCCGAAGAACAGGGGACTGAACACTGAAGCTTTCTTT. This gives the protein CASSPKNRGLNTEAFF.

This clonotype was observed a handful of times. The V call is TRBV20-1, the J call TRBJ1-3; D is perhaps TRBD1 (6 bases). V lost 2 bases and J lost 9, with 17 bases in between. Per the germline V gene, CDR1 is DFQATT and CDR2 is SNEGSKA (reference sequence). The CDR3 extends over 14 amino acids. For the CDR3, the DNA is TGCAGTGCTAGACGACGGGGGCCGGAGAGCACCATATATTTT. Protein: CSARRRGPESTIYF.

This clonotype has more than one count but fewer than ten. This rearrangement joins TRBV7-6 to TRBJ2-5, with D perhaps TRBD2 (6 bases). The V end lost 5 bases, the J end lost 7 bases, and 17 bases lay between the germline ends. The CDR3 has 14 amino acids. Germline V gene data show CDR1 as SGHVS and CDR2 as FNYEAQ. CDR3 in amino acids: CASSKDLTGGTQYF. CDR3 DNA: TGTGCCAGCAGCAAAGATCTCACCGGGGGGACCCAGTACTTC.

A few counts support this clonotype. The chain recombines TRBV29-1 with TRBJ2-5; possible D gene TRBD1, 5 bases. The V and J ends lost 3 bases and 1 base respectively, with 12 bases between them. The CDR3 has 14 amino acids. Per germline, CDR1 SQVTM and CDR2 ANQGSEA. As DNA, the CDR3 is TGCAGCGTTGATCCCTCAGGGCGCCAAGAGACCCAGTACTTC. It yields the protein CSVDPSGRQETQYF.

This clonotype was counted at least ten times. This chain connects TRBV7-2 to TRBJ1-1; 9 bases match TRBD1. The germline gives CDR1 SGHTA, CDR2 FQGNSA. This CDR3 comprises 18 residues. V trimming: 4 bases; J trimming: 1 base; junction bases outside the gene matches: 13. CDR3 residues: CASSSRRQGGIGNTEAFF. The CDR3 nucleotides read TGTGCCAGCAGCTCCCGGAGACAGGGGGGCATAGGGAACACTGAAGCTTTCTTT.

This clonotype was observed a handful of times. The chain combines TRBV5-6 with TRBJ2-1; 15 bases are shared with TRBD2. The CDR3 has 18 amino acids. The trim removed 2 bases at V and 2 bases at J, leaving 5 bases unmatched. Germline V gives CDR1 SGHDT, CDR2 YYEEEE. The CDR3 nucleotides are TGTGCCAGCAGCTTACGGACTAGCGGGAGGGCCGCCTACAATGAGCAGTTCTTC. It specifies CASSLRTSGRAAYNEQFF.

This clonotype was found a few times. This chain uses TRBV7-9 with TRBJ2-2; D call uncertain. Per the germline V gene, CDR1 is SEHNR and CDR2 is FQNEAQ (reference sequence). V was clipped by 2 bases and J by 3 bases, with 10 bases between them. The CDR3 has 15 residues. This CDR3 is CASSLWGRDTGELFF. The CDR3 nucleotides read TGTGCCAGCAGCTTATGGGGAAGGGACACCGGGGAGCTGTTTTTT.

The chain employs TRBV28 and TRBJ2-2, with 7 bases fitting TRBD1. V trimming: 10 bases; J trimming: 5 bases; junction bases outside the gene matches: 10. Germline CDR1 MDHEN, CDR2 SYDVKM. This CDR3 has 14 residues. The CDR3 DNA follows: TGTGCCACAGACACGGGACAGTCTACCGGGGAGCTGTTTTTT. Residues: CATDTGQSTGELFF.

The J gene is TRBJ2-1, the V gene TRBV9; possibly TRBD1 for D (5 bases). This CDR3 has 13 amino acids. The V gene lost 0 bases and the J gene lost 8 bases, with 9 bases spanning the gap. Per the germline V gene, CDR1 is SGDLS and CDR2 is YYNGEE. This chain's CDR3 is CASSVDPGYEQFF. As DNA, the CDR3 is TGTGCCAGCAGCGTAGACCCAGGGTATGAGCAGTTCTTC. The variable domain in full, with the rest retrieved from reference TRBV9 and TRBJ2-1, is DSGVTQTPKHLITATGQRVTLRCSPRSGDLSVYWYQQSLDQGLQFLIQYYNGEERAKGNILERFSAQQFPDLHSELNLSSLELGDSALYFCASSVDPGYEQFFGPGTRLTVL.

This clonotype has just a few counts. V gene TRBV6-5 combines with J gene TRBJ1-4; tentatively, D is TRBD1 (5 bases). Germline V gene data show CDR1 as MNHEY and CDR2 as SVGAGI. Trimming cost V 5 bases and J 10 bases, with 14 bases left between them. The CDR3 contains 13 residues. The chain's CDR3 is CASSPSGGGKLFF. CDR3 DNA sequence: TGTGCCAGCAGTCCCTCCGGGGGAGGAAAACTGTTTTTT.

This clonotype showed up just a few times. The chain employs TRBV5-1 and TRBJ2-1; 10 bases are a match to TRBD2. CDR1 SGHRS and CDR2 YFSETQ come from the germline V gene. This CDR3 spans 16 amino acids. V shed 0 bases, J shed 4 bases, and the junction held 4 bases outside the gene matches. The DNA of the CDR3 is TGCGCCAGCAGCTTGGGAGGACTAGCGGCATACAATGAGCAGTTCTTC. Amino acids: CASSLGGLAAYNEQFF.

This clonotype has at least ten counts. The chain uses TRBV11-2 and TRBJ2-3; D is possibly TRBD2 (6 bases). Germline V gives CDR1 SGHAT, CDR2 FQNNGV. The V end lost 0 bases, the J end lost 10 bases, and 11 bases lay between the germline ends. The CDR3 is 13 residues long. The CDR3 sequence: CASSLDFGSAQYF. The DNA of the CDR3 is TGTGCCAGCAGCTTAGATTTCGGGAGCGCGCAGTATTTT.

V is TRBV6-1 and J is TRBJ2-5, with 8 bases fitting TRBD2. Germline values: CDR1 MNHNS, CDR2 SASEGT. V was clipped by 5 bases and J by 2 bases; unmatched bases: 13. The CDR3 contains 17 residues. The CDR3 DNA sequence: TGTGCCAGCAGTAAAGGTTCGCTAGCGGGTATTCAAGAGACCCAGTACTTC. Residues: CASSKGSLAGIQETQYF.

In this sample, this clonotype turned up a few times. This chain connects TRBV4-3 to TRBJ2-4; 8 nucleotides line up with TRBD1. Looked up from germline, CDR1 is LGHNA and CDR2 is YSLEER. The ends lost 0 bases at V and 15 bases at J; junction bases unmatched: 10. This CDR3 comprises 14 residues. Here the CDR3 reads CASSQDTGTGPLYF. The DNA of the CDR3 is TGCGCCAGCAGCCAAGATACCGGGACAGGCCCTTTGTACTTC.

The chain uses TRBV2 and TRBJ2-3, with 10 bases fitting TRBD1. The germline gives CDR1 SNHLY, CDR2 FYNNEI. V shed 8 bases, J shed 3 bases, and the junction held 5 bases outside the gene matches. The CDR3 has 14 residues. The DNA of the CDR3 is TGTGCCAGCGCGACAGGGGGCCTGACAGATACGCAGTATTTT. It codes for CASATGGLTDTQYF.

This clonotype was picked up many times. In nucleotides, the CDR3 is TGTGCCAGCAACCTGGGACTAGCTAATTACGAGCAGTACTTC. It is translated as CASNLGLANYEQYF. The V call is TRBV7-2, the J call TRBJ2-7; 9 bases fit TRBD2. Germline-derived CDR1 and CDR2 are SGHTA and FQGNSA. This CDR3 has 14 residues. With 7 bases clipped from V and 4 bases from J, the junction kept 8 bases outside the gene matches.

This clonotype was seen many times. The chain couples TRBV10-3 to TRBJ1-4, with unresolved D. Trimming removed 6 bases from V and 8 bases from J, with 16 bases in between. This CDR3 is 14 amino acids long. Germline CDR1 is ENHRY and CDR2 is SYGVKD. The DNA of the CDR3 is TGTGCCATCAGCGCCGGACTGCAGAGAGAAAAACTGTTTTTT. Its protein product is CAISAGLQREKLFF.

This clonotype was found once. The chain employs TRBV13 and TRBJ1-2, with a possible D match to TRBD1 (5 bases). The CDR3 length is 15 residues. With 2 bases removed from V and 3 bases from J, the gap between germline ends came to 13 bases. Per germline, CDR1 PRHDT and CDR2 FYEKMQ (reference sequence). CDR3 DNA sequence: TGTGCCAGCAGCTTACGTTTAGGGGTAGACTATGGCTACACCTTC. Translating it yields CASSLRLGVDYGYTF. Full variable domain (outside the CDR3, taken from reference TRBV13 and TRBJ1-2): AAGVIQSPRHLIKEKRETATLKCYPIPRHDTVYWYQQGPGQDPQFLISFYEKMQSDKGSIPDRFSAQQFSDYHSELNMSSLELGDSALYFCASSLRLGVDYGYTFGSGTRLTVV.

In its sample, this clonotype was seen once. The chain carries TRBV4-3 and TRBJ2-5; D might be TRBD1 (6 bases). With 1 base removed from V and 5 bases from J, the gap between germline ends came to 17 bases. The CDR3 runs 16 residues. The germline CDR1 and CDR2 sequences are LGHNA and YSLEER. Here the CDR3 DNA reads TGCGCCAGCAGCCAAGGCAGGGGCGGAGGAAGGGAGACCCAGTACTTC. Translating gives CASSQGRGGGRETQYF.

The CDR3 sequence is CASSQAPGGSDEQYF. CDR3 sequence (DNA): TGCGCCAGCAGCCAAGCTCCAGGGGGCAGCGACGAGCAGTACTTC. The rearrangement uses TRBV4-1 and TRBJ2-7; TRBD1 agrees at 8 bases. V shed 1 base, J shed 5 bases, and the junction held 7 bases outside the gene matches. The CDR3 has 15 amino acids. Germline loops: CDR1 MGHRA, CDR2 YSYEKL.

The sample holds one count of this clonotype. The J gene is TRBJ2-5, the V gene TRBV6-2 or TRBV6-3; the D gene is possibly TRBD1 (6 bases). Germline V gene sequence: CDR1 MNHEY, CDR2 SVGEGT. The CDR3 sequence is 14 residues long. Trimming took 6 bases from V and 3 from J, leaving 14 bases between them. CDR3 DNA sequence: TGTGCCAGCAGCGTATGGGGACAAGAAGAGACCCAGTACTTC. Its translation is CASSVWGQEETQYF.

This clonotype has only a few counts. The chain couples TRBV4-1 to TRBJ1-6; D is possibly TRBD1 (6 bases). The germline V gene has CDR1 MGHRA and CDR2 YSYEKL. V shed 2 bases and J shed 7 bases, with 12 bases lying between them. There are 15 residues in the CDR3. The CDR3 bases are TGCGCCAGCAGCCAAAGACAGCAGGGGAATTCACCCCTCCACTTT. Its protein product is CASSQRQQGNSPLHF.

This chain joins TRBV11-3 and TRBJ2-3; D gene unclear. V dropped 2 bases and J dropped 2 bases, with 5 bases sitting between them. This CDR3 contains 13 residues. Germline V lookup: CDR1 SGHNT, CDR2 YENEEA. CDR3 in amino acids: CASSLLFTDTQYF. The DNA for the CDR3 is TGTGCCAGCAGCTTATTGTTCACAGATACGCAGTATTTT.

Ten or more counts support this clonotype. V gene TRBV7-2 combines with J gene TRBJ2-3; 7 nucleotides align to TRBD1. Germline-derived CDR1 and CDR2 are SGHTA and FQGNSA. V shed 10 bases, J shed 4 bases, and the junction held 14 bases outside the gene matches. This CDR3 region has 15 residues. CDR3 region: CANSKGGAGPDTQYF. CDR3 nucleotides: TGTGCCAACTCGAAAGGGGGCGCGGGTCCAGATACGCAGTATTTT.

The chain uses TRBV5-4 and TRBJ2-4; no clear D. This CDR3 is 14 amino acids long. Germline loops: CDR1 SGHNT, CDR2 YYREEE (reference sequence). Trimming pared 4 bases from V and 7 bases from J, leaving 15 bases between. CDR3 region: CASSGSDGPNIQYF. CDR3 in DNA: TGTGCCAGCAGCGGAAGTGATGGGCCCAACATTCAGTACTTC.

The chain carries TRBV20-1 and TRBJ1-5, with 7 bases identical to TRBD1. The CDR3 spans 13 residues. In germline, CDR1 is DFQATT, CDR2 SNEGSKA (reference sequence). V trimming: 0 bases; J trimming: 7 bases; junction bases outside the gene matches: 3. The CDR3 region is CSARDDRVQPQHF. CDR3 bases: TGCAGTGCTAGAGACGACAGGGTACAGCCCCAGCATTTT.

This chain uses TRBV20-1 with TRBJ1-5, with D maybe TRBD1 (5 bases). Germline lookup yields CDR1 DFQATT and CDR2 SNEGSKA (reference sequence). The CDR3 loop spans 14 amino acids. V was cut by 3 bases and J by 5 bases, with 14 bases left in between. The DNA of the CDR3 is TGCAGTGCTAGTAGGGGTGGGAGCGATCAGCCCCAGCATTTT. It yields the protein CSASRGGSDQPQHF.

This clonotype was detected ten times or more. This sequence joins TRBV28 and TRBJ2-6; 7 nucleotides align to TRBD1. With 7 bases clipped from V and 0 bases from J, the junction kept 6 bases outside the gene matches. This CDR3 contains 16 residues. Per the germline V gene, CDR1 is MDHEN and CDR2 is SYDVKM. CDR3 region: CASTAGGFSGANVLTF. The DNA of the CDR3 is TGTGCCAGCACGGCAGGGGGATTCTCTGGGGCCAACGTCCTGACTTTC. Full variable domain (remainder filled in from reference TRBV28 and TRBJ2-6): DVKVTQSSRYLVKRTGEKVFLECVQDMDHENMFWYRQDPGLGLRLIYFSYDVKMKEKGDIPEGYSVSREKKERFSLILESASTNQTSMYLCASTAGGFSGANVLTFGAGSRLTVL.